These 23 T cell receptor beta chains originate from one sample sequenced in a study of blood T cell repertoires in COVID-19. Measured with immunoSEQ multiplex PCR; TCRdb has only the in-frame clones, and not every one. The sample holds over 75,000 clones, approximately 89% seen once. The material sequenced was peripheral blood. These receptors originate from a human donor with active COVID-19. The donor label of this sample is uncertain.

On this clone: The same CDR3 is also encoded by other DNA sequences in this sample. CDR3 coding DNA: TGTGCCAGCAGCTTAGACAGCTATGGCTACACCTTC. Its protein product is CASSLDSYGYTF. The rearrangement links TRBV7-2 to TRBJ1-2, with D hard to call. Between the trimmed V and J ends, which lost 1 base and 4 bases, there was a span of 4 bases. The CDR3 consists of 12 residues. Germline CDR1 SGHTA, CDR2 FQGNSA.

The chain is built from TRBV7-2 and TRBJ1-1, with D hard to call. Germline V lookup: CDR1 SGHTA, CDR2 FQGNSA. Trimming cost V 1 base and J 0 bases, with 12 bases left between them. This CDR3 comprises 16 residues. DNA for the CDR3: TGTGCCAGCAGCTTAGAAATCGGTACGCTGAACACTGAAGCTTTCTTT. Protein: CASSLEIGTLNTEAFF.

The chain joins TRBV19 to TRBJ1-1, with a possible D match to TRBD1 (5 bases). The length of the CDR3 is 15 residues. V lost 3 bases, J lost 1 base, and 12 bases lay in between. Germline V gene sequence: CDR1 LNHDA, CDR2 SQIVND (reference sequence). DNA of the CDR3: TGTGCCAGTAGTATCCCAGGGTGGGGGAACACTGAAGCTTTCTTT. It translates to CASSIPGWGNTEAFF.

V gene TRBV7-2 combines with J gene TRBJ1-3, with D possibly matching TRBD1 (6 bases). Germline V gene lookup returns CDR1 SGHTA and CDR2 FQGNSA. V lost 4 bases to trimming and J lost 5 bases, with 21 bases between them. This CDR3 comprises 17 residues. The CDR3 coding sequence is TGTGCCAGCAGCTCCGCGGCGCGGCAGGGGATACGAAACACCATATATTTT. This gives the protein CASSSAARQGIRNTIYF. Looking up the rest from reference TRBV7-2 and TRBJ1-3 gives the full variable domain: GAGVSQSPSNKVTEKGKDVELRCDPISGHTALYWYRQSLGQGLEFLIYFQGNSAPDKSGLPSDRFSAERTGGSVSTLTIQRTQQEDSAVYLCASSSAARQGIRNTIYFGEGSWLTVV.

This chain uses TRBV28 with TRBJ2-1, with D possibly TRBD1 on 5 matching bases. The CDR3 contains 16 residues. Germline V CDR1 and CDR2: MDHEN, SYDVKM. Trimming removed 2 bases from V and 3 bases from J, with 14 bases in between. The CDR3 protein is CASSLGAARIYNEQFF. In DNA form, the CDR3 reads TGTGCCAGCAGTTTAGGGGCCGCAAGGATCTACAATGAGCAGTTCTTC.

The V gene is TRBV6-4, the J gene TRBJ2-3; the match to TRBD1 covers 11 bases. V lost 10 bases to trimming and J lost 0 bases; unmatched junction nucleotides: 12. The CDR3 is made up of 17 amino acids. Germline loops: CDR1 MRHNA, CDR2 SNTAGT. As DNA, the CDR3 is TGTGCCACCCCCGGGACAGGGGGAGACCCTAGCACAGATACGCAGTATTTT. Translated: CATPGTGGDPSTDTQYF.

This clone turned up a few times. The V call is TRBV9, the J call TRBJ2-5; TRBD2 agrees at 8 bases. The CDR3 extends over 15 amino acids. The trim removed 3 bases at V and 3 bases at J, leaving 7 bases unmatched. Germline CDR1 is SGDLS and CDR2 is YYNGEE. The CDR3 DNA follows: TGTGCCAGCAGCGGAGCGGGGGAGCCTAAAGAGACCCAGTACTTC. Translated: CASSGAGEPKETQYF.

The chain couples TRBV5-1 to TRBJ2-2; D is possibly TRBD2 (7 bases). The germline V gene has CDR1 SGHRS and CDR2 YFSETQ. V was cut by 5 bases and J by 6 bases, with 14 bases left in between. The CDR3 totals 14 residues. The CDR3 region is CASRTGGKSGELFF. The CDR3 nucleotides read TGCGCCAGCAGAACGGGGGGCAAGTCCGGGGAGCTGTTTTTT.

CDR3 in amino acids: CASSLGVAGGRRGGEQFF. The DNA of the CDR3 is TGTGCCAGCAGTTTGGGTGTAGCGGGGGGTCGCCGAGGGGGTGAGCAGTTCTTC. The chain employs TRBV28 and TRBJ2-1; TRBD2 matches 10 bases. Germline lookup yields CDR1 MDHEN and CDR2 SYDVKM. The V gene end was trimmed by 3 bases and the J gene end by 9 bases; junction bases not matched to a gene: 17. CDR3 length: 18 amino acids. The full variable domain, rest sourced from reference TRBV28 and TRBJ2-1, is DVKVTQSSRYLVKRTGEKVFLECVQDMDHENMFWYRQDPGLGLRLIYFSYDVKMKEKGDIPEGYSVSREKKERFSLILESASTNQTSMYLCASSLGVAGGRRGGEQFFGPGTRLTVL.

The CDR3 sequence is CASSLVSGATQETQYF. The CDR3, as DNA: TGTGCCAGCAGCTTAGTTAGCGGGGCAACCCAAGAGACCCAGTACTTC. This chain connects TRBV7-6 to TRBJ2-5, with 8 positions matching TRBD2. The CDR3 consists of 16 residues. The V gene's germline CDR1 is SGHVS and CDR2 FNYEAQ. V shed 1 base and J 1 base; nucleotides not matched to a gene: 5.

Notes on this clone: An end of the junction does not agree with germline; a read error may underlie this. This chain joins TRBV6-1 and TRBJ1-1; no clear D. The germline V gene encodes CDR1 MNHNS and CDR2 SASEGT. The CDR3 covers 12 residues. CDR3 DNA sequence: TGTGCCAGCAGGGAAGGTCGCACTGAAGCTTTCTTT. Protein: CASREGRTEAFF.

The CDR3 nucleotides read TGTGCCAGCACCCGGGGGGGCAGGGATGAGACCCAGTACTTC. This gives the protein CASTRGGRDETQYF. V is TRBV6-5 and J is TRBJ2-5; 8 bases fit TRBD2. From germline, CDR1 is MNHEY and CDR2 SVGAGI. The CDR3 is 14 residues long. Trimming cost V 7 bases and J 5 bases; bases outside gene matches: 9.

The chain joins TRBV12-3 or TRBV12-4 to TRBJ2-3; 7 nucleotides align to TRBD1. With 5 bases clipped from V and 7 bases from J, the junction kept 3 bases outside the gene matches. This CDR3 comprises 12 residues. In nucleotides, the CDR3 is TGTGCCAGCAGTAGACAGGGTTATACGCAGTATTTT. This translates into CASSRQGYTQYF.

This clone was counted between two and nine times. The V and J genes are TRBV6-1 and TRBJ1-4; unclear D gene. Between the trimmed V and J ends, which lost 2 bases and 2 bases, there was a span of 12 bases. The length of the CDR3 is 16 residues. The V gene's germline CDR1 is MNHNS and CDR2 SASEGT. The CDR3 region has the DNA TGTGCCAGCAGTGAATCCGCGGGAGGGACTAATGAAAAACTGTTTTTT. Its protein is CASSESAGGTNEKLFF.

The chain has TRBV7-9 and TRBJ1-2; perhaps TRBD1 as D (6 bases). The CDR3 spans 13 residues. The V and J ends lost 6 bases and 6 bases respectively, with 14 bases between them. Germline V gives CDR1 SEHNR, CDR2 FQNEAQ (reference sequence). Here the CDR3 reads CASRMDSSDGYTF. CDR3 nucleotides: TGTGCCAGCAGAATGGACAGTAGCGATGGCTACACCTTC.

The chain is built from TRBV15 and TRBJ2-1; 10 positions agree with TRBD2. The V gene end was trimmed by 0 bases and the J gene end by 4 bases; junction bases not matched to a gene: 12. Per the germline V gene, CDR1 is LNHNV and CDR2 is YYDKDF (reference sequence). This CDR3 spans 19 amino acids. For the CDR3, the DNA is TGTGCCACCAGCAGAGAACCCCGGGCTAGCGGGGGCCTGTACAATGAGCAGTTCTTC. The encoded protein is CATSREPRASGGLYNEQFF.

The rearrangement joins TRBV4-3 to TRBJ1-2; maybe TRBD1 (6 bases). Germline-derived CDR1 and CDR2 are LGHNA and YSLEER. Trimming left V 0 bases short and J 4 bases short, with 18 bases between. This CDR3 region has 17 residues. The CDR3 DNA reads as TGCGCCAGCAGCCAAGAAATTAATCACAGGGTTCTCTATGGCTACACCTTC. Amino acids: CASSQEINHRVLYGYTF.

This chain connects TRBV4-3 to TRBJ2-7; D might be TRBD1 (5 bases). This CDR3 region has 14 residues. Germline V CDR1 and CDR2: LGHNA, YSLEER. The ends were cut back, 3 bases at V and 3 bases at J, with 12 bases in the middle. The CDR3 loop reads CASSHDRLNYEQYF. CDR3 bases: TGCGCCAGCAGCCATGACAGACTGAACTACGAGCAGTACTTC.

The rearrangement uses TRBV14 and TRBJ1-1; no clear D. The CDR3 spans 14 residues. Germline assignment: CDR1 SGHDN and CDR2 FVKESK. Trimming took off 1 base at V and 10 bases at J, with 16 bases between the two ends. The CDR3 DNA reads as TGTGCCAGCAGCCAAGCCAGACTCGGGCGGGGAGCTTTCTTT. Its translation: CASSQARLGRGAFF.

The chain recombines TRBV7-9 with TRBJ1-2, with no clear D. The CDR3 spans 14 residues. Germline values: CDR1 SEHNR, CDR2 FQNEAQ (reference sequence). Trimming cost V 0 bases and J 4 bases, with 9 bases left between them. The CDR3 bases are TGTGCCAGCAGCTTAGCGCACTATGCCTATGGCTACACCTTC. It encodes CASSLAHYAYGYTF.

The rearrangement uses TRBV5-1 and TRBJ2-2; 8 bases fit TRBD1. V lost 2 bases and J lost 1; bases outside the gene matches: 4. This CDR3 is 16 amino acids long. CDR1 and CDR2 (germline): SGHRS, YFSETQ. CDR3 loop: CASSLSGQGNTGELFF. CDR3 sequence (DNA): TGCGCCAGCAGCTTATCTGGACAGGGGAACACCGGGGAGCTGTTTTTT.

The V gene is TRBV7-8, the J gene TRBJ2-7; D gene ambiguous. Looked up from germline, CDR1 is SGHVS and CDR2 is FQNEAQ. This CDR3 has 12 residues. V was trimmed by 0 bases and J by 5 bases, leaving 5 bases between them. In DNA form, the CDR3 reads TGTGCCAGCAGCTTAGCCCCCGACGAGCAGTACTTC. This translates into CASSLAPDEQYF.

The V and J genes are TRBV3-1 (or the pseudogene TRBV3-2) and TRBJ2-5; 12 nucleotides agree with TRBD2. There are 16 residues in the CDR3. CDR1 and CDR2 (germline): LGHDT, YNNKEL (reference sequence). Trimming at V came to 4 bases and at J to 6 bases, leaving 9 bases not matched to a gene. The CDR3 region has the DNA TGTGCCAGCAGCCCCTCCCTAGCGGGGGGGCGAAAGACCCAGTACTTC. Its translation: CASSPSLAGGRKTQYF.